These T cell receptor beta chains were read from a single sample in a study of blood T cells in healthy people across ages. TCRdb processed the 5' RACE reads anew with MiXCR; each CDR3 protein has one entry. The sample shows around 990,000 distinct CDR3 sequences, less than 45% of them seen only once. The sequencing input was blood. These receptors were collected from a man between 18 and 29 years old in good health. Each CDR3 is given with its conserved first and last residue. A D gene is named only where the DNA matches it firmly. Expanded clones get a size class; other rows say once, few or many, or leave the size out.

TRBJ2-7 | NA | NA | TRBV5-1 | CASNLETGLHEQYF | TGCGCCAGCAACCTTGAAACAGGGTTACACGAGCAGTACTTC
TRBJ2-3 | TRBD2 | NA | TRBV2 | CASSHPGGKQRTDTQYF | TGTGCCAGCAGCCACCCGGGAGGGAAACAGCGCACAGATACGCAGTATTTT
TRBJ1-1 | NA | NA | TRBV11-2 | CASSSLQGQKDTEAFF | TGTGCCAGCAGCTCCTTGCAGGGCCAAAAGGACACTGAAGCTTTCTTT
TRBJ1-2 | TRBD1 | few | TRBV5-1 | CASSPGQGGGYGYTF | TGCGCCAGCAGCCCCGGACAGGGAGGTGGCTATGGCTACACCTTC
TRBJ1-2 | NA | NA | TRBV20-1 | CSAPAAPLGYTF | TGCAGTGCACCCGCGGCCCCATTAGGCTACACCTTC
TRBJ1-2 | NA | NA | TRBV7-2 | CASSLETLWGTNYGYTF | TGTGCCAGCAGCTTAGAGACCCTTTGGGGAACTAACTATGGCTACACCTTC
TRBJ2-5 | NA | NA | TRBV4-3 | CASSHQSGNNEQYF | TGCGCCAGCAGCCATCAATCCGGGAACAATGAGCAGTACTTC
TRBJ2-7 | NA | NA | TRBV25-1 | CASSEASVTYEQYF | TGTGCCAGCAGTGAGGCTAGCGTGACCTACGAGCAGTACTTC
TRBJ2-5 | NA | few | TRBV29-1 | CSGNGGPRGETQYF | TGCAGCGGTAACGGGGGGCCAAGAGGGGAGACCCAGTACTTC
TRBJ2-7 | TRBD1 | few | TRBV10-3 | CAISAVWTGVHEQYF | TGTGCCATCAGTGCTGTTTGGACAGGGGTCCACGAGCAGTACTTC
TRBJ1-3 | NA | NA | TRBV2 | CASSAQGSSGNTIYF | TGTGCCAGCAGCGCTCAAGGCAGCTCTGGAAACACCATATATTTT
TRBJ2-3 | TRBD1 | NA | TRBV5-1 | CASSLQGARDSDTQYF | TGCGCCAGCAGTTTGCAGGGGGCGAGAGACTCAGATACGCAGTATTTT
TRBJ1-5 | NA | few | TRBV12-3/TRBV12-4 | CASSPGSLSNQPQHF | TGTGCCAGCAGCCCGGGAAGTCTGAGCAATCAGCCCCAGCATTTT
TRBJ1-2 | TRBD1 | NA | TRBV20-1 | CSASWGQGRVDGYTF | TGCAGTGCTAGTTGGGGACAGGGTAGGGTTGATGGCTACACCTTC
TRBJ1-6 | NA | few | TRBV7-9 | CASSLGLADNSPLHF | TGTGCCAGCAGCTTAGGACTCGCCGATAATTCACCCCTCCACTTT
TRBJ2-7 | NA | many | TRBV27 | CASSPKQGSYEQYF | TGTGCCAGCAGTCCGAAACAGGGTAGCTACGAGCAGTACTTC
TRBJ2-7 | TRBD2 | many | TRBV20-1 | CSVGLAGETYEQYF | TGCAGTGTGGGACTAGCGGGGGAAACCTACGAGCAGTACTTC
TRBJ1-2 | TRBD1 | NA | TRBV12-3/TRBV12-4 | CASSFRGQGALGYTF | TGTGCCAGCAGTTTCAGGGGACAGGGGGCACTTGGCTACACCTTC
TRBJ2-1 | NA | few | TRBV11-1 | CASSLDVDNEQFF | TGTGCCAGCAGCTTAGATGTCGACAATGAGCAGTTCTTC
TRBJ1-1 | NA | few | TRBV29-1 | CSVVGSSMNTEAFF | TGCAGCGTTGTAGGGTCCAGCATGAACACTGAAGCTTTCTTT
TRBJ2-3 | NA | once | TRBV9 | CASSVTVLSTDTQYF | TGTGCCAGCAGCGTAACGGTCCTGAGCACAGATACGCAGTATTTT
TRBJ1-2 | TRBD1 | many | TRBV2 | CASSRRQGSEGYTF | TGTGCCAGCAGTCGCCGACAGGGAAGTGAGGGCTACACCTTC
TRBJ2-5 | NA | many | TRBV6-5 | CASSTSRSLTQYF | TGTGCCAGCAGTACTAGCCGGAGCCTCACCCAGTACTTC
TRBJ1-4 | NA | few | TRBV12-3/TRBV12-4 | CASSFVDGEKLFF | TGTGCCAGCAGTTTTGTGGACGGTGAAAAACTGTTTTTT
TRBJ1-2 | NA | few | TRBV3-1 | CASSRTPGQGYTF | TGTGCCAGCAGCCGAACGCCGGGACAAGGCTACACCTTC
TRBJ2-2 | NA | NA | TRBV12-3/TRBV12-4 | CASSLELGPSGELFF | TGTGCCAGCAGTTTAGAACTGGGCCCCTCCGGGGAGCTGTTTTTT
TRBJ2-5 | TRBD2 | few | TRBV7-9 | CASTSSGGQETQYF | TGTGCCAGCACAAGTTCGGGGGGTCAAGAGACCCAGTACTTC
TRBJ2-2 | NA | NA | TRBV9 | CASSGGKQDIITGELFF | TGTGCCAGCAGCGGGGGTAAACAGGATATTATCACCGGGGAGCTGTTTTTT
TRBJ2-1 | TRBD2 | NA | TRBV7-9 | CASSTTSGGPLYNEQFF | TGTGCCAGCAGCACCACTAGCGGGGGCCCCCTATACAATGAGCAGTTCTTC
TRBJ1-2 | TRBD1 | few | TRBV29-1 | CSVEDLGTEKPYGYTF | TGCAGCGTTGAAGATCTCGGGACAGAAAAGCCCTATGGCTACACCTTC
TRBJ1-4 | NA | NA | TRBV20-1 | CSARLDKGREKLFF | TGCAGTGCTAGACTAGACAAGGGGCGTGAGAAACTGTTTTTT
TRBJ2-3 | NA | NA | TRBV4-3 | CASSQEHGRDVTDTQYF | TGCGCCAGCAGCCAAGAACACGGGCGGGATGTCACAGATACGCAGTATTTT
TRBJ2-3 | TRBD1 | once | TRBV7-6 | CASSRLGQDFTDTQYF | TGTGCCAGCAGCCGCCTGGGACAGGACTTCACAGATACGCAGTATTTT
TRBJ1-2 | NA | NA | TRBV18 | CASHTDGRVYGYTF | TGTGCCAGCCACACGGATGGCAGGGTCTATGGCTACACCTTC
TRBJ1-5 | TRBD1 | few | TRBV28 | CASSLGPRDRYQPQHF | TGTGCCAGCAGTTTAGGACCCCGGGACAGATATCAGCCCCAGCATTTT
TRBJ1-2 | NA | few | TRBV11-2 | CASSRSSYYGYTF | TGTGCCAGCAGTCGTAGCTCCTACTATGGCTACACCTTC
TRBJ2-5 | TRBD1 | NA | TRBV14 | CASSQGQVRLDEETQYF | TGTGCCAGCAGCCAGGGACAGGTGCGTTTGGACGAAGAGACCCAGTACTTC
TRBJ1-1 | NA | NA | TRBV7-6 | CASSLKDVNTEAFF | TGTGCCAGCAGCTTAAAAGACGTGAACACTGAAGCTTTCTTT
TRBJ1-1 | NA | NA | TRBV10-3 | CAISEMIQQDGKRNTEAFF | TGTGCCATCAGTGAAATGATACAACAGGACGGGAAAAGGAACACTGAAGCTTTCTTT
TRBJ1-3 | NA | NA | TRBV5-1 | CASSSDVSSGNTIYF | TGCGCCAGCAGCTCGGACGTGAGCTCTGGAAACACCATATATTTT
TRBJ2-1 | TRBD1 | NA | TRBV29-1 | CSVIYTGQGSYNEQFF | TGCAGCGTTATCTACACGGGACAGGGATCGTACAATGAGCAGTTCTTC
TRBJ2-7 | TRBD1 | NA | TRBV20-1 | CSAETGTGSYEQYF | TGCAGTGCGGAAACCGGGACAGGCTCCTACGAGCAGTACTTC